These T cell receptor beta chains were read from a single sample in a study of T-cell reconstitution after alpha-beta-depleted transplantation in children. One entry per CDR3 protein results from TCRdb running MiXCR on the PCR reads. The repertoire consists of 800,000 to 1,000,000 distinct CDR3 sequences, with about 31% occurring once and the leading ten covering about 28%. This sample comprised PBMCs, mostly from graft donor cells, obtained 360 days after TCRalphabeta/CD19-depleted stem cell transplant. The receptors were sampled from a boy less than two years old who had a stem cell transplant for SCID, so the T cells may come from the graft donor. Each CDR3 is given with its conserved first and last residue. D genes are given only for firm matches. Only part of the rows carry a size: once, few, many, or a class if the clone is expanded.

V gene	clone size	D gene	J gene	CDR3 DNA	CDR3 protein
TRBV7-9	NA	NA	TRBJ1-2	TGTGCCAGCAGCTTGAAAGGGGGAACGGGAACCTTC	CASSLKGGTGTF
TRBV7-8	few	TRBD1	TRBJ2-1	TGTGCCAGCAGACACACAGGGGCTGTGATGCAGTTCTTC	CASRHTGAVMQFF
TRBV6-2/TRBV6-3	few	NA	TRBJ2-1	TGTGCCAGCACCCTCGCGTTCCCCCTCAATGAGCAGTTCTTC	CASTLAFPLNEQFF
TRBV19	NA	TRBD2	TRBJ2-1	TGTGCCAGTAGGGCTAGCGGGGCCAATGAGCAGTTCTTC	CASRASGANEQFF
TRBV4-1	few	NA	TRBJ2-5	TGCGCCAGCAGCCACGGGCCCCTAGAGACCCAGTACTTC	CASSHGPLETQYF
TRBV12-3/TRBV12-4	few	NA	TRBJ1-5	TGTGCCAGCAGTTTAATGGTACAGGGTCATTGGCCCCAGCATTTT	CASSLMVQGHWPQHF
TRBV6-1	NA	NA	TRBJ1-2	TGTGCCAGCAATCTGGGGCGGAACTATGGCTACACCTTC	CASNLGRNYGYTF
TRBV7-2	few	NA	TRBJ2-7	TGTGCCAGCAGCTTAGGGGTTACGGGGAGTTACGAGCAGTACTTC	CASSLGVTGSYEQYF
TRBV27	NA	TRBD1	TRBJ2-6	TGTGCCAGCGCGTCTTGGGACAGTGGAAGGGCAGCTCTGGCCAACGTCCTGACTTTC	CASASWDSGRAALANVLTF
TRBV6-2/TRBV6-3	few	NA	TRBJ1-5	TGTGCCAGCAGTTGGGGGACGGGTTCAAATCAGCCCCAGCATTTT	CASSWGTGSNQPQHF
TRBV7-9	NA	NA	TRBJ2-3	TGTGCCAGCAGCTTAGGTACGGGGACTTCTAGCACAGATACGCAGTATTTT	CASSLGTGTSSTDTQYF
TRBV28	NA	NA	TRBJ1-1	TGTGCCAGCAGTAGACGGACAGCTAAAATCACGGAAGCTTTCTTT	CASSRRTAKITEAFF
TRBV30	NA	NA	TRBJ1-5	TGTGCCTGGAGTAACCAGAAGAATCAGCCCCAGCATTTT	CAWSNQKNQPQHF
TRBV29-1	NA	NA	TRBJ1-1	TGCAGCGCGCCAGGGTACCCTGAAGCTTTCTTT	CSAPGYPEAFF
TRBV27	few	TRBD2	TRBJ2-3	TGTGCCAGCAGTTTTCGGGGGGGCTATATCACAGATACGCAGTATTTT	CASSFRGGYITDTQYF
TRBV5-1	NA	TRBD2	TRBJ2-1	TGCGCCAGCAGCCCCGGGACTAGTCGCTACAATGAGCAGTTCTTC	CASSPGTSRYNEQFF
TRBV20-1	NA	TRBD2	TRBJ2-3	TGCAGTGCTGAAGGACTAGCGGGAGGCACAGATACGCAGTATTTT	CSAEGLAGGTDTQYF
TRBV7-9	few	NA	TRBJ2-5	TGTGCCAGCAGCCAAGTGGGGAAAGAGACCCAGTACTTC	CASSQVGKETQYF